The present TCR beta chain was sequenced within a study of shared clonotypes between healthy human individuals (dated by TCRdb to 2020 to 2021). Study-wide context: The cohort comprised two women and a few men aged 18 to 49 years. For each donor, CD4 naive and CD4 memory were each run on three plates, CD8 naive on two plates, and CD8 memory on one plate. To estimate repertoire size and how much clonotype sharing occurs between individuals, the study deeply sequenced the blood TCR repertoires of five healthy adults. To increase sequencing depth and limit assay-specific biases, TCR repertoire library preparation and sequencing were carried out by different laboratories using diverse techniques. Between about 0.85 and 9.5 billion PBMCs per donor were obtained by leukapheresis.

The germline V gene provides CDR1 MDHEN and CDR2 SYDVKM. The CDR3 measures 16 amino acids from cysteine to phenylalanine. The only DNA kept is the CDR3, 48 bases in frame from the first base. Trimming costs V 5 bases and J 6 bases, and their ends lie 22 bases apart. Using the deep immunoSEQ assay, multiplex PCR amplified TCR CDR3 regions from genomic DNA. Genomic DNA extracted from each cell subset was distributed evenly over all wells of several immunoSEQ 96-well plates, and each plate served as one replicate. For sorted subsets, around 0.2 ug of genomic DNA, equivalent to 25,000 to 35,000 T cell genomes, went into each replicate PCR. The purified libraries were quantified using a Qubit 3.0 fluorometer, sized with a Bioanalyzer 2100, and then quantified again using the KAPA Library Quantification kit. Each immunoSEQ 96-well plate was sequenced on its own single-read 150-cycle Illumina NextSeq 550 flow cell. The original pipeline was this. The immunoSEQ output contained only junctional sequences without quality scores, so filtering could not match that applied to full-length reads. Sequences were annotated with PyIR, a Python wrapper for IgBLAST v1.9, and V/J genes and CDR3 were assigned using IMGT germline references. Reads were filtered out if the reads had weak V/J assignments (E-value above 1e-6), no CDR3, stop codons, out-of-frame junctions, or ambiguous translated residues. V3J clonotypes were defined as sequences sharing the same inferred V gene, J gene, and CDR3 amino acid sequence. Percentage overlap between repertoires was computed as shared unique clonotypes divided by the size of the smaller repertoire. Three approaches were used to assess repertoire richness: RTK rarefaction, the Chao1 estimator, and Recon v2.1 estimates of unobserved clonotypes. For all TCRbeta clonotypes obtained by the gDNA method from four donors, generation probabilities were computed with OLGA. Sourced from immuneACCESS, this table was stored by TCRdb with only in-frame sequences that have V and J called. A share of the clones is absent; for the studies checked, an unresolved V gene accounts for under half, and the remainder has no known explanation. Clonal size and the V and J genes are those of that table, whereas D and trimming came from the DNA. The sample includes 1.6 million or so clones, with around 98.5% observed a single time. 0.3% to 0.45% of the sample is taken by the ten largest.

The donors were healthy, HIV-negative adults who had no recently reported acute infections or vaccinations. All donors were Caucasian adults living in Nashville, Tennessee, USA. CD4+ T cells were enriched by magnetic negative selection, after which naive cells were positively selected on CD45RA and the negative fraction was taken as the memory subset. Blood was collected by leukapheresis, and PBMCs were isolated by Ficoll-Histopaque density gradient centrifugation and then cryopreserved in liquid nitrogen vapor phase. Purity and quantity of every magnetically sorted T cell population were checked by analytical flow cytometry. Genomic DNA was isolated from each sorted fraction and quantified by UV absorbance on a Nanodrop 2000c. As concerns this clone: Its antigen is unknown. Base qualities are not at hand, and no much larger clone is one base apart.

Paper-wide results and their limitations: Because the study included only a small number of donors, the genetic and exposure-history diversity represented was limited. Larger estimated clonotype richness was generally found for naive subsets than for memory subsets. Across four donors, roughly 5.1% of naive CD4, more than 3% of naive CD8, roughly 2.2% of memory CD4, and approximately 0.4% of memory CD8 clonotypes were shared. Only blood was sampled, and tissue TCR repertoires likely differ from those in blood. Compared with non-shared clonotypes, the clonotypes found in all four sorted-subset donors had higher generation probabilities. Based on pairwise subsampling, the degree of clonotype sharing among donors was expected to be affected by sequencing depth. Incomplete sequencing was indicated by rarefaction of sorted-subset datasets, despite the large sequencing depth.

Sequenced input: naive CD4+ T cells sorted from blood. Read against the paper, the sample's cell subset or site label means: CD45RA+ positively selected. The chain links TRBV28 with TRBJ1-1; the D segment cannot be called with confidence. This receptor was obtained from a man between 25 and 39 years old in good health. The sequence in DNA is TGTGCCAGCAGTCTTCTTCCTGGTGCCACGGGCGCTGAAGCTTTCTTT. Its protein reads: CASSLLPGATGAEAFF. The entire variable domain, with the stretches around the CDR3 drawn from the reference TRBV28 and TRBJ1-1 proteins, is DVKVTQSSRYLVKRTGEKVFLECVQDMDHENMFWYRQDPGLGLRLIYFSYDVKMKEKGDIPEGYSVSREKKERFSLILESASTNQTSMYLCASSLLPGATGAEAFFGQGTRLTVV.